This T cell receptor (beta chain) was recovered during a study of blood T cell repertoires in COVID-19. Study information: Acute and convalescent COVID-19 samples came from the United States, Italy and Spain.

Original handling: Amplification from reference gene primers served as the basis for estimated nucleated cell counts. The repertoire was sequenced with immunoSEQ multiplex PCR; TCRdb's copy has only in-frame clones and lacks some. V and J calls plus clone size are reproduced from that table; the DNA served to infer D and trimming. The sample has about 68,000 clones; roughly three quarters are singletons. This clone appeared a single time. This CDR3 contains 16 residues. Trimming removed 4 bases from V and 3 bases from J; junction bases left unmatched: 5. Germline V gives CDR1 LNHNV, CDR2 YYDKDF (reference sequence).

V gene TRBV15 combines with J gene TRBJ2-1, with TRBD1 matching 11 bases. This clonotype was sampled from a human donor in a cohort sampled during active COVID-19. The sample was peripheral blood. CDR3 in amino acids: CATSISGTGGYNEQFF. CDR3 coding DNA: TGTGCCACCAGCATCTCCGGGACAGGGGGCTACAATGAGCAGTTCTTC.